This T cell receptor (beta chain) came from a study of blood T cell repertoires in COVID-19. Study-wide background: Acute and convalescent COVID-19 samples came from the United States, Italy and Spain. T cells, B-cell-depleted T cells, or PBMCs provided the cDNA or gDNA that served as material.

The germline V gene encodes CDR1 MNHEY and CDR2 SVGAGI. The CDR3 totals 13 residues. V was clipped by 4 bases and J by 6 bases, with 12 bases between them. Per the study methods: Using reference gene primer amplification, nucleated cell counts were estimated. The repertoire was sequenced with immunoSEQ multiplex PCR; TCRdb's copy has only in-frame clones and lacks some. D and trimming were read from the DNA, whereas the V and J calls and clone size are those reported in that table. The sample carries about 130,000 clones, approximately 83% recorded once. Sequences were obtained from peripheral blood. This chain links TRBV6-5 with TRBJ1-2, with D possibly TRBD1 on 5 matching bases. The sequence was collected from a woman older than 75 with acute or convalescent COVID-19. The CDR3 nucleotides are TGTGCCAGCAGTTCGGGTTGGGGGGATGGCTACACCTTC. Residues: CASSSGWGDGYTF.